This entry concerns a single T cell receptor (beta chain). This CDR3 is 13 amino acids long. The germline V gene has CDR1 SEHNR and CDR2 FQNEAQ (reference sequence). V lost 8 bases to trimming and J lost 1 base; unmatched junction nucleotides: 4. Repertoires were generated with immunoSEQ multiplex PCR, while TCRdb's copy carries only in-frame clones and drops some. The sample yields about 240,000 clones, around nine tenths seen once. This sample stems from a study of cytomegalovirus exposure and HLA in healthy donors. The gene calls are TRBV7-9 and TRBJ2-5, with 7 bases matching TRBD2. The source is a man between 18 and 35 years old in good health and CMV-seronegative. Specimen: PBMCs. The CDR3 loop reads CASERGLQETQYF. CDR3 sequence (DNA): TGTGCCAGCGAGCGGGGCCTCCAAGAGACCCAGTACTTC.